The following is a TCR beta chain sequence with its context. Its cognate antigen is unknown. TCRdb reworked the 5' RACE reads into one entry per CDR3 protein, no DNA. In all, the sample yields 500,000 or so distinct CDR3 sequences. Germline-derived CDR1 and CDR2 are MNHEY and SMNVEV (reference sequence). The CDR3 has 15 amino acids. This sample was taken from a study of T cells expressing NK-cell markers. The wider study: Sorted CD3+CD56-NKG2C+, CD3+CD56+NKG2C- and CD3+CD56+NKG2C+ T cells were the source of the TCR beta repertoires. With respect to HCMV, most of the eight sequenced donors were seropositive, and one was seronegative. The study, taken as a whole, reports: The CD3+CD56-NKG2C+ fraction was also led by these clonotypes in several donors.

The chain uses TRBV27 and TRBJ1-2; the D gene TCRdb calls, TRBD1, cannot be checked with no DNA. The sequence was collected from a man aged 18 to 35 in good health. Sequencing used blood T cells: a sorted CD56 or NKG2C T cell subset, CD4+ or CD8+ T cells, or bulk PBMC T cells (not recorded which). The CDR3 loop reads CASSLFSGADYGYTF.